What follows are 7 T cell receptor beta chains derived from one specimen sequenced in a study of blood T cell repertoires in COVID-19. Generated by immunoSEQ multiplex PCR, the TCRdb table keeps only in-frame clones and is missing some. This sample has under 200,000 clones, with around four fifths found just once. Input material: peripheral blood. These receptors all come from an elderly woman with COVID-19, enrolled during active disease.

The chain uses TRBV7-3 and TRBJ1-1; possible D gene TRBD1, 5 bases. The germline gives CDR1 SGHTA, CDR2 FQGTGA. V was shortened by 8 bases and J by 4 bases, with 14 bases between the two germline ends. The CDR3 spans 13 residues. As DNA, the CDR3 is TGTGCCAGCCACGGATCGGGGGTCACTGAAGCTTTCTTT. Protein: CASHGSGVTEAFF. Full variable domain (rest looked up from reference TRBV7-3 and TRBJ1-1): GAGVSQTPSNKVTEKGKYVELRCDPISGHTALYWYRQSLGQGPEFLIYFQGTGAADDSGLPNDRFFAVRPEGSVSTLKIQRTERGDSAVYLCASHGSGVTEAFFGQGTRLTVV.

The chain has TRBV5-6 and TRBJ1-4; D is uncertain. The CDR3 contains 16 residues. Trimming pared 4 bases from V and 0 bases from J, leaving 13 bases between. The V gene's germline CDR1 is SGHDT and CDR2 YYEEEE. CDR3 nucleotides: TGTGCCAGCAGCCCGACACCAACTGCAACTAATGAAAAACTGTTTTTT. This codes for CASSPTPTATNEKLFF.

This chain connects TRBV2 to TRBJ1-1, with 9 bases matching TRBD1. The CDR3 covers 15 residues. Trimming cost V 6 bases and J 6 bases; bases outside gene matches: 11. Germline CDR1 is SNHLY and CDR2 is FYNNEI. In nucleotides, the CDR3 is TGTGCCAGCAGCCTCACCCACAGGGGGCCCGCTGAAGCTTTCTTT. This gives the protein CASSLTHRGPAEAFF.

The rearrangement links TRBV24-1 to TRBJ1-5; 11 nucleotides align to TRBD1. The CDR3 loop spans 14 amino acids. The J segment lost 7 bases and the V segment lost 9 bases, leaving 7 bases of the junction unmatched. Germline CDR1 is KGHDR and CDR2 is SFDVKD. In nucleotides, the CDR3 is TGTGCCACCCTGGACAGGGGGCGACGACAGCCCCAGCATTTT. This encodes CATLDRGRRQPQHF.

This clone was observed a single time. The chain combines TRBV10-2 with TRBJ2-7; D gene uncertain. CDR3 size: 13 residues. CDR1 WSHSY and CDR2 SAAADI come from the germline V gene. V was pared by 5 bases and J by 6 bases, with 14 bases between. DNA of the CDR3: TGCGCCAGCAGTTATACAGCCCGGATCGAGCAGTACTTC. Residues: CASSYTARIEQYF.

In its sample, this clone was seen once. The V call is TRBV12-3 or TRBV12-4, the J call TRBJ2-5, with unresolved D. This CDR3 has 13 residues. V was pared by 4 bases and J by 1 base, with 7 bases between. CDR3 loop: CASSSPLQETQYF. The DNA of the CDR3 is TGTGCCAGCAGTTCCCCCCTCCAAGAGACCCAGTACTTC.

The chain links TRBV9 to TRBJ1-1; 9 nucleotides align to TRBD1. Germline trimming cut 4 bases from V and 3 bases from J; bases unmatched to any gene: 7. This CDR3 has 15 residues. Germline CDR1 is SGDLS and CDR2 is YYNGEE. The CDR3 protein is CASSLGTGRDTEAFF. The CDR3, as DNA: TGTGCCAGCAGCCTGGGGACAGGGAGGGACACTGAAGCTTTCTTT.